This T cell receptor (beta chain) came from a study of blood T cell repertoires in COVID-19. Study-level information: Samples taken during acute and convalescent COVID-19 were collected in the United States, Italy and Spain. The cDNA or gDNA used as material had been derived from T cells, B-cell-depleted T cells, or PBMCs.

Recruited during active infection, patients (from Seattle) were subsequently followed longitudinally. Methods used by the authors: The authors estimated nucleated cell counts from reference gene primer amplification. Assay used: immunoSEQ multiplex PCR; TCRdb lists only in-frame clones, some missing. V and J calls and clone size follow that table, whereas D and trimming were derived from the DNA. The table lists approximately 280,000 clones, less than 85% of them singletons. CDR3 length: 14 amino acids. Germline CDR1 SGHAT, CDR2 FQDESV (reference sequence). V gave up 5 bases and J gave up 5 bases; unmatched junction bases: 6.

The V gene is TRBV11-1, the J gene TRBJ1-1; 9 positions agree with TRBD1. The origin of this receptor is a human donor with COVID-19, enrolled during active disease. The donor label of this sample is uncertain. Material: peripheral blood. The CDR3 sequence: CASSKTGGRTEAFF. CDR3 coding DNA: TGTGCCAGCAGCAAGACAGGGGGAAGGACTGAAGCTTTCTTT.